This T cell receptor beta chain was captured by sequencing in a study of T cell responses to AZD1222 COVID-19 vaccine (dated by TCRdb to the early 2020s). At the level of the whole study: A total of approximately 240 trial participants underwent TCR sequencing, of whom 200 to 220 received two doses of AZD1222 and about 26 received two doses of the MenACWY control vaccine. Trial participants were enrolled by age into 18-55, 56-69 and 70-plus year subgroups, with roughly 160, 29 and 62 TCR-sequenced participants respectively.

Overall study results and their limits: In the small 56-69-year group, the increase in depth fell short of significance, most likely because of low power. Nearly half of unique spike-specific TCRs reportedly recognized epitopes outside regions mutated in the B.1.351 and B.1.1.7 variants. After two AZD1222 doses, both the breadth and the depth of spike-specific TCRs were significantly higher than at day 0 and than in MenACWY recipients. Conclusions about previously exposed vaccinees are limited because only 6 or 7 AZD1222 recipients were SARS-CoV-2 seropositive at baseline. Participants were mostly white British, with more females than males. The authors suggested clonal diversity may have been underestimated. Vaccine-associated CD4 TCRs spanned the whole spike protein, with dominant responses in regions 160-218 and 743-854. Because no day 14 peak-response samples were available, repertoires were characterized only after the peak T cell response.

Explained via the paper, the time point label denotes: about 28 days (+/-7) after the second vaccine dose. AZD1222 recipients given second doses at about 4 weeks or at about 12 weeks were pooled, since spike-specific TCR depth and breadth were not found to differ between the two schedules. Vaccinee samples came from UK trials COV001 and COV002, including a single-blind randomized controlled phase 2/3 trial of AZD1222 (ChAdOx1 nCoV-19) in healthy adults. For TCRbeta chain sequencing, PBMC samples from trial participants were taken at day 0 and at day 28 after the second dose. As regards this clone: Its target antigen remains unknown. No base quality values were provided; no much bigger clone lies one nucleotide off.

The CDR3 regions of human TCRbeta chains were analyzed by immunosequencing. As for the original processing: Repertoire TCRs were matched against a reference library of SARS-CoV-2-specific TCRs generated with the MIRA antigen-specificity platform. Breadth was defined as the fraction of unique TCRs that were SARS-CoV-2-associated, and depth was defined as the fraction of total T cells that were SARS-CoV-2-associated. Using the MIRA data, each spike-specific TCR was assigned both to the spike region to which the TCR was reactive and to a CD4 or CD8 class. Log10-transformed breadth and depth values were compared by one-way ANOVA with Sidak's multiple comparisons tests. The clones in this table, taken by TCRdb from immuneACCESS, are in-frame only. Not every clone is retained; where verified, under half of the shortfall comes from an unresolved V gene, and the cause of the rest is unknown. D and trimming were read from the DNA, whereas the V and J calls and clone size are those reported in that table. The sample table holds some 110,000 clones, of which roughly 91% were seen once. The leading ten clones occupy approximately 7.1% of the sample.

The germline V gene specifies SGHTA as CDR1 and FQGNSA as CDR2. V is pared back by 5 bases and J by 0 bases, with 14 bases lying between the germline termini. The CDR3 goes from the cysteine to the phenylalanine over 15 residues. Only the CDR3 DNA is retained, 45 bases long and in frame from the first base. The rearranged segments are TRBV7-2 and TRBJ2-7; a tentative D call is TRBD2 (5 bases match). The clonotype comes from an adult who received the AZD1222 COVID-19 vaccine. The sample was peripheral blood, taken 28 days after the second AZD1222 dose. The DNA sequence reads TGTGCCAGCAGCCTGAGAGCCGGGGTCTCCTACGAGCAGTACTTC. The resulting protein is CASSLRAGVSYEQYF.